This T cell receptor (beta chain) was recovered during a study of blood T cells in healthy people across ages. Germline values: CDR1 SEHNR, CDR2 FQNEAQ (reference sequence). V dropped 0 bases and J dropped 3; count of bases not matched to a gene: 6. The CDR3 extends over 16 amino acids. A few counts support this clonotype. For the second PCR, which ran for roughly 6 to 12 cycles, a sample-barcoded 5' primer and a J-beta primer mix were used. Each CDR3 protein is one row after TCRdb ran MiXCR on the 5' RACE reads. The top ten hold 22% of the sample, which has more than 650,000 distinct CDR3 sequences, approximately 22% seen once.

The J gene is TRBJ2-7, the V gene TRBV7-9, with 9 bases aligning to TRBD2. The clonotype was recovered from a man between 65 and 80 years old in good health. What was sequenced was blood. The CDR3 is CASSLALTSGFYEQYV. As DNA, the CDR3 is TGTGCCAGCAGCTTAGCCCTAACTAGCGGGTTCTACGAGCAGTACGTC.